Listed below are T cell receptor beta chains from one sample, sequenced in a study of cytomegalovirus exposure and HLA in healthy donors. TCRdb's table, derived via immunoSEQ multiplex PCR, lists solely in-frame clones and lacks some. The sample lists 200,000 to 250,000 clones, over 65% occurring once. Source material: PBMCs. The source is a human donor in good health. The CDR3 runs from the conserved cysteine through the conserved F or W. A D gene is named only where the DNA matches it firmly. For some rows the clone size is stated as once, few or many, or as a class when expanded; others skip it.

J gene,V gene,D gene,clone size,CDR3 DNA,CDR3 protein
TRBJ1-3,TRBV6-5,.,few,TGTGCCACACACCGGGGCTCTGGAAACACCATATATTTT,CATHRGSGNTIYF
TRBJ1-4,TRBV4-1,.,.,TGCGCCAGCAGCCAAGAAGAAGGGAGGGGGGAAAAACTGTTTTTT,CASSQEEGRGEKLFF
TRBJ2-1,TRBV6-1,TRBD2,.,TGTGCCAGCAGTGAATTCGGACCCCGGGCCAGCGGGAGGGAATACAATGAGCAGTTCTTC,CASSEFGPRASGREYNEQFF
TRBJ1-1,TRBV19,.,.,TGTGCCAGTAGTATCGACCGGGGGAGTAACACTGAAGCTTTCTTT,CASSIDRGSNTEAFF
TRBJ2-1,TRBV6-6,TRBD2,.,TGTGCCAGCAGTTACCAGGCGGGAGGGCGGGGGGATGAGCAGTTCTTC,CASSYQAGGRGDEQFF
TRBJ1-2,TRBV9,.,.,TGTGCCAGCAGCGTAGATGCGGGAGGCTATGGCTACACCTTC,CASSVDAGGYGYTF
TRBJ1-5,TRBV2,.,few,TGTGCCAGCAGTGTTGAGGGCTCCGATCAGCCCCAGCATTTT,CASSVEGSDQPQHF
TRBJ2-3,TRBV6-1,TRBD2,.,TGTGCCAGCAGCGAAACCGGGACTAGCGGGTTTATTACGCAGTATTTT,CASSETGTSGFITQYF
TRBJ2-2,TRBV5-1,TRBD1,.,TGCGCCAGCAGCCAATCTCGACAGGGAAACACCGGGGAGCTGTTTTTT,CASSQSRQGNTGELFF
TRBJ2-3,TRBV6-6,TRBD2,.,TGTGCCAGCAGTTACGGGCTAGCGGGGACAGATACGCAGTATTTT,CASSYGLAGTDTQYF
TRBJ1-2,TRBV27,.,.,TGTGCCAGCAGTCTTAACGGGGTCGTTGGAGGGAGGTCGGATGGCTACACCTTC,CASSLNGVVGGRSDGYTF
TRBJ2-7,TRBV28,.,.,TGTGCCAGCAGGGATGATAACAGGGTGTCGAGGGAGCAGTACTTC,CASRDDNRVSREQYF
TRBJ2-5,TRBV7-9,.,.,TGTGCCAGCAGCTCACAGGGTTTCGAGACCCAGTACTTC,CASSSQGFETQYF
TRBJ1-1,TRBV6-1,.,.,TGTGCCACGACAGGGAACACTGAAGCTTTCTTT,CATTGNTEAFF
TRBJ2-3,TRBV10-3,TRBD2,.,TGTGCCATCAGGCCAAGACTAGCGGGAGGCCGCGAGGATACGCAGTATTTT,CAIRPRLAGGREDTQYF
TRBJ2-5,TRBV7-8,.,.,TGTGCCAGCAGCCTTGGGCGAATACAAGAGACCCAGTACTTC,CASSLGRIQETQYF
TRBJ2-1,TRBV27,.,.,TGTGCCAGCAGCGCTGGGAGCTCCTACAATGAGCAGTTCTTC,CASSAGSSYNEQFF
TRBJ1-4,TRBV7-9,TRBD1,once,TGTGCCAGCAGCTCGGAACAGGGGGCACGGGAAAAACTGTTTTTT,CASSSEQGAREKLFF
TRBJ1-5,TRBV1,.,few,TGCACCAGCAGCCATTGGACACCCCTCCCGGGCCAGCCCCAGCATTTT,CTSSHWTPLPGQPQHF
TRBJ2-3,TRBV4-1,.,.,TGCGCCAGCAGCCAAGATTCTATCTCCGGGACAGATACGCAGTATTTT,CASSQDSISGTDTQYF
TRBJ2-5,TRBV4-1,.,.,TGCGCCAGCAGCCCCCTCTTGCGGAGACCCCAAGAGACCCAGTACTTC,CASSPLLRRPQETQYF
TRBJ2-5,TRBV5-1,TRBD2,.,TGCGCCAGCAGCTTCGGACTAGCGGTCTCTGAGGAGACCCAGTACTTC,CASSFGLAVSEETQYF
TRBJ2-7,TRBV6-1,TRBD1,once,TGTGCCAGCAGCGGGACAGGGTATACCGAGCAGTACTTC,CASSGTGYTEQYF